This T cell receptor beta chain appears in the sequencing data of a study of cytomegalovirus exposure and HLA in healthy donors. Germline values: CDR1 SGHNT, CDR2 YYREEE (reference sequence). The CDR3 sequence is 13 residues long. Trimming removed 5 bases from V and 6 bases from J, with 14 bases in between. PCR involved 60 Vbeta and 13 Jbeta primers. Here immunoSEQ multiplex PCR was the method, and the copy in TCRdb shows in-frame clones only, minus some. Here the sample spans more than 110,000 clones, 65% to 85% being singletons. This rearrangement joins TRBV5-4 to TRBJ1-2; no clear D. Sequenced input: PBMCs. The clonotype was recovered from a man younger than 35 in good health and CMV-seronegative. CDR3 bases: TGTGCCAGCAGACTTGACGGGGTAGATGGCTACACCTTC. It specifies CASRLDGVDGYTF.